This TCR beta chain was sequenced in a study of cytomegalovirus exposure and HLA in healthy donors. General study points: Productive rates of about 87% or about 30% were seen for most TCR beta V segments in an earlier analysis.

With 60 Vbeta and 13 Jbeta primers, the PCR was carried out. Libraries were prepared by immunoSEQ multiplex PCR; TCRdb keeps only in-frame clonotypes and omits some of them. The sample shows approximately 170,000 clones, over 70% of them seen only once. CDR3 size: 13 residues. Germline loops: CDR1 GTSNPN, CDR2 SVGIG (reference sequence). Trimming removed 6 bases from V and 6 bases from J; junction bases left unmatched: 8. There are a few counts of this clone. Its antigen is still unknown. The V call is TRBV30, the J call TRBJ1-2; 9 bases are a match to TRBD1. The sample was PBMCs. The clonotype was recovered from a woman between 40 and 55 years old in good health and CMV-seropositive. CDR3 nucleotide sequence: TGTGCCTGCCGGGACAGGGCTGGCCATGGCTACACCTTC. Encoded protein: CACRDRAGHGYTF.